Listed below are T cell receptor beta chains from one sample, sequenced in a study of cytomegalovirus exposure and HLA in healthy donors. Measured with immunoSEQ multiplex PCR; TCRdb has only the in-frame clones, and not every one. Of roughly 130,000 clones in the sample, 65% to 90% are singletons; the top ten hold 0.6% to 0.7%. Material for sequencing was PBMCs. The receptors derive from a man between 18 and 35 years old in good health and CMV-seronegative. Both conserved end residues are part of each CDR3. A D gene is named only where the DNA matches it firmly. Size is stated for part of the rows, as once, few or many counts, or as a class when the clone is expanded.

>11|TRBV30|-|TRBJ1-2|-
CAWSFGNGYTF
TGTGCCTGGAGTTTCGGGAATGGCTACACCTTC
>15|TRBV7-8|-|TRBJ2-7|TRBD1
CASSRGTGSSYEQYF
TGTGCCAGCAGCCGCGGGACAGGGAGCTCCTACGAGCAGTACTTC
>14|TRBV19|once|TRBJ1-4|-
CASSIGPGNEKLFF
TGTGCCAGTAGTATAGGGCCAGGGAATGAAAAACTGTTTTTT
>19|TRBV6-1|-|TRBJ2-6|TRBD1
CASSVLPGQVLSGANVLTF
TGTGCCAGCAGTGTTCTACCGGGACAGGTCCTCTCTGGGGCCAACGTCCTGACTTTC
>13|TRBV5-1|-|TRBJ1-4|-
CASSPTGTEKLFF
TGCGCCAGCAGCCCCACAGGGACCGAAAAACTGTTTTTT
>17|TRBV14|-|TRBJ1-1|-
CASSQVGAGAHNTEAFF
TGTGCCAGCAGCCAAGTAGGAGCGGGGGCACATAACACTGAAGCTTTCTTT
>14|TRBV25-1|-|TRBJ1-4|-
CASSDRVNNEKLFF
TGTGCCAGCAGTGACCGGGTGAATAATGAAAAACTGTTTTTT
>19|TRBV9|-|TRBJ2-2|TRBD2
CASSHSLAGASPNTGELFF
TGTGCCAGCAGCCACTCTCTAGCGGGGGCTTCTCCGAACACCGGGGAGCTGTTTTTT
>19|TRBV2|-|TRBJ2-4|TRBD1
CASRGLDRGSEVAKNIQYF
TGTGCCAGCAGGGGATTGGACAGGGGGAGTGAGGTAGCCAAAAACATTCAGTACTTC
>14|TRBV6-4|-|TRBJ2-2|-
CASSSGGNTGELFF
TGTGCCAGCAGTAGTGGGGGCAACACCGGGGAGCTGTTTTTT
>14|TRBV6-6|-|TRBJ1-2|TRBD1
CASSPGTDYYGYTF
TGTGCCAGCAGCCCCGGGACAGATTACTATGGCTACACCTTC
>11|TRBV9|-|TRBJ2-1|-
CASSVSDEQFF
TGTGCCAGCAGCGTTTCGGATGAGCAGTTCTTC
>13|TRBV6-6|few|TRBJ2-5|-
CASSYSVRETQYF
TGTGCCAGCAGTTACTCGGTCCGGGAGACCCAGTACTTC
>13|TRBV10-3|-|TRBJ1-6|-
CAISDFVHSPLHF
TGTGCCATCAGTGACTTTGTCCATTCACCCCTCCACTTT
>13|TRBV7-2|-|TRBJ2-1|TRBD1
CASSPGQYNEQFF
TGTGCCAGCAGCCCGGGACAGTACAATGAGCAGTTCTTC
>13|TRBV7-2|-|TRBJ1-2|-
CASSLYPGLGYTF
TGTGCCAGCAGCCTGTACCCAGGGCTTGGCTACACCTTC
>15|TRBV7-2|-|TRBJ2-2|-
CASSSKPPNTGELFF
TGTGCCAGCAGCTCCAAGCCACCGAACACCGGGGAGCTGTTTTTT
>15|TRBV4-3|-|TRBJ1-2|-
CASSQVVFPGYGYTF
TGCGCCAGCAGCCAAGTAGTGTTCCCGGGTTATGGCTACACCTTC
>13|TRBV5-1|-|TRBJ1-1|TRBD1
CASQRDRNTEAFF
TGCGCCAGCCAGAGGGACAGGAACACTGAAGCTTTCTTT
>15|TRBV19|-|TRBJ2-3|TRBD2
CASSLSGGHTDTQYF
TGTGCCAGTAGCCTCAGCGGGGGGCACACAGATACGCAGTATTTT
>14|TRBV7-2|-|TRBJ2-7|-
CASSFYPFSYEQYF
TGTGCCAGCAGCTTCTATCCCTTCTCCTACGAGCAGTACTTC
>12|TRBV30|-|TRBJ1-3|-
CASKSAGNTIYF
TGTGCCTCCAAATCAGCTGGAAACACCATATATTTT
>14|TRBV18|-|TRBJ2-1|TRBD1
CASSPGTGDNEQFF
TGTGCCAGCTCACCCGGGACAGGAGACAATGAGCAGTTCTTC